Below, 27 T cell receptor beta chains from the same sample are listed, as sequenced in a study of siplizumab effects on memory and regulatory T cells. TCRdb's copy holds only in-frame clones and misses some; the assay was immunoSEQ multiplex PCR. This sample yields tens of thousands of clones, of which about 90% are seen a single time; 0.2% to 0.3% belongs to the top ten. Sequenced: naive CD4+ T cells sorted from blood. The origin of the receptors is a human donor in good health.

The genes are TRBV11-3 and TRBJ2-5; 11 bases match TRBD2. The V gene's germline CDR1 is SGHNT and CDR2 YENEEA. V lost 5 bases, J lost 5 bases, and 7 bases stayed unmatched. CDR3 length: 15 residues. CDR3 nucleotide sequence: TGTGCCAGCAGCCATAGCGGGGGGGCCCGGGAGACCCAGTACTTC. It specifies CASSHSGGARETQYF.

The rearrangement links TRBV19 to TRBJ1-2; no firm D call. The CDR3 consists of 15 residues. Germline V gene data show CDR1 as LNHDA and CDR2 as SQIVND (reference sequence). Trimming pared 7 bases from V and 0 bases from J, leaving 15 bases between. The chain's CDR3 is CASNHPGDTNYGYTF. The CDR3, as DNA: TGTGCCAGTAATCATCCAGGCGACACTAACTATGGCTACACCTTC.

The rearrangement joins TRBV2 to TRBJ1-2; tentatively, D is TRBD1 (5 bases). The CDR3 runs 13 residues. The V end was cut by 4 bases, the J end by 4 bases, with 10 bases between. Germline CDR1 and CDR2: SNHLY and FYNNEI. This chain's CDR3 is CASSVGTVYGYTF. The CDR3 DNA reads TGTGCCAGCAGTGTGGGGACTGTCTATGGCTACACCTTC.

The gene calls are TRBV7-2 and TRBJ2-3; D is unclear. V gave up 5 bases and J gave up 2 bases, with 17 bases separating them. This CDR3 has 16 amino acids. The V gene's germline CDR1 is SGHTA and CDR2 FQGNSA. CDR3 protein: CASSILIGADTDTQYF. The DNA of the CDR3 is TGTGCCAGCAGCATCCTGATTGGAGCTGACACAGATACGCAGTATTTT.

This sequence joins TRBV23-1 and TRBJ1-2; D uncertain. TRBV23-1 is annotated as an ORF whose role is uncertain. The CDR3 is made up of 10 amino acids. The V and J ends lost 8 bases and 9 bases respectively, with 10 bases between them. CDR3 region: CASDLTRYTF. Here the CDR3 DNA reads TGCGCCAGCGATCTTACGCGCTACACCTTC.

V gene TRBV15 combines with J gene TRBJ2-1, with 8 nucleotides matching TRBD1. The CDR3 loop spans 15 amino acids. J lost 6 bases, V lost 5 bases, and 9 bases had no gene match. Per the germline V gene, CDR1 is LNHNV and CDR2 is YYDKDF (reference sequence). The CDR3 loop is CATSGRQGPGNEQFF. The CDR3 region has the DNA TGTGCCACCAGCGGACGACAGGGGCCCGGCAATGAGCAGTTCTTC.

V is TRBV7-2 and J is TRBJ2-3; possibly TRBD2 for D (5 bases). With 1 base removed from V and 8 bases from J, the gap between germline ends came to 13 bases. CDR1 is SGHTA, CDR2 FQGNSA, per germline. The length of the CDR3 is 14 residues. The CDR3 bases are TGTGCCAGCAGCTTAGTCGAGGGTCGGGGTACGCAGTATTTT. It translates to CASSLVEGRGTQYF.

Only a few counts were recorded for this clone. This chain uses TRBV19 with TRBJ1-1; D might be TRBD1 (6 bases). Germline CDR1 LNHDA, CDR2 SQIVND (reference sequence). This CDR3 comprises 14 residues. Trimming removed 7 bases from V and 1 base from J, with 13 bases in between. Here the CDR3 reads CASKFGDKNTEAFF. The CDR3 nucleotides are TGTGCCAGTAAATTCGGGGACAAGAACACTGAAGCTTTCTTT. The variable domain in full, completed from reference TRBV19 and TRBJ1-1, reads DGGITQSPKYLFRKEGQNVTLSCEQNLNHDAMYWYRQDPGQGLRLIYYSQIVNDFQKGDIAEGYSVSREKKESFPLTVTSAQKNPTAFYLCASKFGDKNTEAFFGQGTRLTVV.

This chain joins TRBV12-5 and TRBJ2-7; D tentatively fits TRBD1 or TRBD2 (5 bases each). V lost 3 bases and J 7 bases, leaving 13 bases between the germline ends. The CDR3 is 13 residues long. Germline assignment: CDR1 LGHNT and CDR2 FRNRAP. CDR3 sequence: CASGLGDLGEQYF. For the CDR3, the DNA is TGTGCTAGTGGTTTAGGGGACCTCGGGGAGCAGTACTTC. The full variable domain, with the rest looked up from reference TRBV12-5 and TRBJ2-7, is DARVTQTPRHKVTEMGQEVTMRCQPILGHNTVFWYRQTMMQGLELLAYFRNRAPLDDSGMPKDRFSAEMPDATLATLKIQPSEPRDSAVYFCASGLGDLGEQYFGPGTRLTVT.

CDR3 sequence reads: CACSTPQEAQETQYF. In DNA form, the CDR3 reads TGTGCCTGTAGCACGCCCCAGGAGGCTCAAGAGACCCAGTACTTC. This rearrangement joins TRBV6-6 to TRBJ2-5, with TRBD2 as a possible D gene (5 bases). V was shortened by 11 bases and J by 2 bases, with 21 bases between the two germline ends. Germline CDR1 and CDR2: MNHNY and SVGAGI (reference sequence). The CDR3 contains 15 residues.

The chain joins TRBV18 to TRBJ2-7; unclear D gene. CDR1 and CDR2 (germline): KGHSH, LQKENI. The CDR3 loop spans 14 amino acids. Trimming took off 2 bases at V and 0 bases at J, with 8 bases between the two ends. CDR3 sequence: CASSPGPSSYEQYF. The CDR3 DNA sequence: TGTGCCAGCTCACCAGGGCCGAGCTCCTACGAGCAGTACTTC.

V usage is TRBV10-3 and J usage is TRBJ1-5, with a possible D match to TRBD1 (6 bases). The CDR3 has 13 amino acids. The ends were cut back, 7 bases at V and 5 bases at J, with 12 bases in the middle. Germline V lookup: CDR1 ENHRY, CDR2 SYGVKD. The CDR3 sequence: CAIKEQGDQPQHF. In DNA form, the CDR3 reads TGTGCCATCAAGGAACAGGGAGATCAGCCCCAGCATTTT.

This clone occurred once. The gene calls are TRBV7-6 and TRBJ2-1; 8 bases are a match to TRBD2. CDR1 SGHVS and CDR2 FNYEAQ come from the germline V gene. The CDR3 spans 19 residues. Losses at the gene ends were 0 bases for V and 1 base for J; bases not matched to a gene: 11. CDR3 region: CASSLARAGGVSSYNEQFF. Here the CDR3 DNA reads TGTGCCAGCAGCTTAGCGAGAGCCGGGGGGGTCTCGTCCTACAATGAGCAGTTCTTC.

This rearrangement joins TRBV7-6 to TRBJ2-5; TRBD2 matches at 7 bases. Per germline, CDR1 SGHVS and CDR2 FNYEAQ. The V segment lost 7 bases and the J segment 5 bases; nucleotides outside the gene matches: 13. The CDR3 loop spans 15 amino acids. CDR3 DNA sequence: TGTGCCAGCACCTCGGGGGGAGGGCCTGGGGAGACCCAGTACTTC. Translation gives CASTSGGGPGETQYF.

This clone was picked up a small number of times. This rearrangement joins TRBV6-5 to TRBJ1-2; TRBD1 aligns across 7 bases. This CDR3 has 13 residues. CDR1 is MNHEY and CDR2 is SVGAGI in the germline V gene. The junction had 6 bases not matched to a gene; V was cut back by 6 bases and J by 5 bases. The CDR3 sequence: CASSPGQKYGYTF. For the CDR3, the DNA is TGTGCCAGCAGCCCGGGACAGAAGTATGGCTACACCTTC.

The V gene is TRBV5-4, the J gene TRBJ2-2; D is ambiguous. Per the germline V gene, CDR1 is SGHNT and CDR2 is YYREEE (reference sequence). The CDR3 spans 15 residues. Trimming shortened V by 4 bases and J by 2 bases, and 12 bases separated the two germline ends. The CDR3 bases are TGTGCCAGCAGCCAAGAATCTAGAAACACCGGGGAGCTGTTTTTT. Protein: CASSQESRNTGELFF.

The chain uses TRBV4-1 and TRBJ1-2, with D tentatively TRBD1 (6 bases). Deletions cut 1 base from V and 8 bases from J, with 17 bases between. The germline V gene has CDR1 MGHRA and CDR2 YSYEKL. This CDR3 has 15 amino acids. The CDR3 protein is CASSQAQGWGRGYTF. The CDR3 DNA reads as TGCGCCAGCAGCCAAGCACAGGGCTGGGGCAGAGGCTACACCTTC.

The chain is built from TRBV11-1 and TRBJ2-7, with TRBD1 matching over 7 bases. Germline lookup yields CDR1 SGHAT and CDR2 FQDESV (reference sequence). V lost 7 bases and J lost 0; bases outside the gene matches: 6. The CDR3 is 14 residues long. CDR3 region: CASTNRDSSYEQYF. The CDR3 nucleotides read TGTGCCAGCACCAACCGGGACAGCTCCTACGAGCAGTACTTC.

The DNA of the CDR3 is TGCGCCAGCAGCTTGACACGGGACGTCTACGAGCAGTACTTC. As protein: CASSLTRDVYEQYF. The chain links TRBV5-1 to TRBJ2-7; D could derive from TRBD1 or TRBD2 (5 bases each). This CDR3 has 14 residues. Trimming pared 1 base from V and 3 bases from J, leaving 11 bases between. Germline V gene lookup returns CDR1 SGHRS and CDR2 YFSETQ.

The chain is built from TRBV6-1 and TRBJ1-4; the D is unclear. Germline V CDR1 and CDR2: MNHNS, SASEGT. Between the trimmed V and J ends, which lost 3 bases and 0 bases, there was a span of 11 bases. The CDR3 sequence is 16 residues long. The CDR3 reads CASSDPGEATNEKLFF. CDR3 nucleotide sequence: TGTGCCAGCAGTGATCCTGGGGAAGCAACTAATGAAAAACTGTTTTTT.

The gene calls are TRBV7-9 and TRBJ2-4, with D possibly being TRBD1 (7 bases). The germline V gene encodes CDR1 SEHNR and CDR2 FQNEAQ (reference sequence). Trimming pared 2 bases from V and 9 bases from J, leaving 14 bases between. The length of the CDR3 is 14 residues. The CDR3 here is CASSLTGQEGIQYF. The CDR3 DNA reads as TGTGCCAGCAGCTTAACCGGACAGGAGGGCATTCAGTACTTC.

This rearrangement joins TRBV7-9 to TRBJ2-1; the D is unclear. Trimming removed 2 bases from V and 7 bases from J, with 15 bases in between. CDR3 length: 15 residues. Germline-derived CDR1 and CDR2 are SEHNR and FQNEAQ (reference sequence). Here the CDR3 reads CASSLMWRINNEQFF. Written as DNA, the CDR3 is TGTGCCAGCAGCTTAATGTGGCGGATAAATAATGAGCAGTTCTTC.

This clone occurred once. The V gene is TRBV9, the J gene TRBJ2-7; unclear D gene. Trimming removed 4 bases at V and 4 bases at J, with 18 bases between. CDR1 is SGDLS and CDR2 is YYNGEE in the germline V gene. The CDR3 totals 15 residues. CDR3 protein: CASSRGDARDYEQYF. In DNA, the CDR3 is TGTGCCAGCAGCCGCGGAGATGCCCGAGATTACGAGCAGTACTTC.

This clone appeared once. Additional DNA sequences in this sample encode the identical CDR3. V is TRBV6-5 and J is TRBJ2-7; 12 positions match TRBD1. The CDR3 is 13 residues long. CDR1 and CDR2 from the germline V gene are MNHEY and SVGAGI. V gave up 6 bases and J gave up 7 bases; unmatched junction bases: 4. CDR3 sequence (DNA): TGTGCCAGCAGGGGACAGGGGGCAAGGGAGCAGTACTTC. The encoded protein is CASRGQGAREQYF.

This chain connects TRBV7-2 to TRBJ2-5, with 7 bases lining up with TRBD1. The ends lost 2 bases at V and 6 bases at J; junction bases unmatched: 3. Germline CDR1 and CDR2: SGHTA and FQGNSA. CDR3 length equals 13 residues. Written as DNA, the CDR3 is TGTGCCAGCAGCTTACAAGGGGGCAAGACCCAGTACTTC. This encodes CASSLQGGKTQYF.

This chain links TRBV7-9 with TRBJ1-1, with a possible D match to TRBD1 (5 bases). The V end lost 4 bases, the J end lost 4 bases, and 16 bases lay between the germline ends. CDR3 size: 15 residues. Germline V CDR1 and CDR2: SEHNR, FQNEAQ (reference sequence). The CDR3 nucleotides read TGTGCCAGCAGCTCTGTTCTGGGGCGAATCACTGAAGCTTTCTTT. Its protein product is CASSSVLGRITEAFF.

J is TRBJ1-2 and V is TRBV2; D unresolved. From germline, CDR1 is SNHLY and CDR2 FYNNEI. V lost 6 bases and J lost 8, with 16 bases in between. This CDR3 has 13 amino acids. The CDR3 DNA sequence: TGTGCCAGCAGGGAATTAGGTCGCGACGGCTACACCTTC. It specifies CASRELGRDGYTF.